This passage covers 13 T cell receptor beta chains from one sample sequenced in a study of blood T cell repertoires in COVID-19. TCRdb's table, derived via immunoSEQ multiplex PCR, lists solely in-frame clones and lacks some. The sample has 15,000 to 20,000 clones, 82% seen once. Sequences were obtained from peripheral blood. The receptors were sampled from a human donor in a cohort sampled during active COVID-19.

V gene TRBV7-9 combines with J gene TRBJ2-2, with D possibly being TRBD1 (6 bases). V was trimmed by 5 bases and J by 2 bases, leaving 12 bases between them. CDR3 size: 15 residues. Per the germline V gene, CDR1 is SEHNR and CDR2 is FQNEAQ (reference sequence). CDR3 in amino acids: CASSPGQLNTGELFF. The CDR3 DNA reads TGTGCCAGCAGCCCAGGACAGCTAAACACCGGGGAGCTGTTTTTT.

This chain links TRBV10-2 with TRBJ1-6; perhaps TRBD1 as D (5 bases). The CDR3 covers 15 residues. The V end lost 6 bases, the J end lost 9 bases, and 18 bases lay between the germline ends. Germline assignment: CDR1 WSHSY and CDR2 SAAADI. Written as DNA, the CDR3 is TGCGCCAGCAGCAGATCGACAGCAGACCTTTCACCCCTCCACTTT. The encoded protein is CASSRSTADLSPLHF.

The chain combines TRBV11-2 with TRBJ1-5, with TRBD1 as a possible D gene (6 bases). The CDR3 spans 16 residues. V dropped 1 base and J dropped 3 bases, with 13 bases sitting between them. Looked up from germline, CDR1 is SGHAT and CDR2 is FQNNGV. The CDR3 loop is CASSLGPDRPNQPQHF. The CDR3 nucleotides are TGTGCCAGCAGCTTAGGGCCGGACAGACCCAATCAGCCCCAGCATTTT.

The chain joins TRBV2 to TRBJ2-3; 8 nucleotides line up with TRBD2. Germline V gives CDR1 SNHLY, CDR2 FYNNEI. The J segment lost 4 bases and the V segment lost 3 bases, leaving 9 bases of the junction unmatched. This CDR3 is built from 16 residues. The CDR3 nucleotides read TGTGCCAGCAGTGAGTCTAGCGGGCAGACTTCAGATACGCAGTATTTT. Translated, it gives CASSESSGQTSDTQYF.

J is TRBJ2-7 and V is TRBV6-2 or TRBV6-3; D gene unclear. The CDR3 consists of 14 residues. Germline lookup yields CDR1 MNHEY and CDR2 SVGEGT. Trimming stripped 4 bases from V and 0 bases from J, with 10 bases between. In DNA, the CDR3 is TGTGCCAGCAGTTTAGACATGACCTCCTACGAGCAGTACTTC. Translating it yields CASSLDMTSYEQYF.

The rearrangement links TRBV28 to TRBJ1-3, with D perhaps TRBD1 (6 bases). CDR3 length equals 16 residues. Germline-derived CDR1 and CDR2 are MDHEN and SYDVKM. V lost 6 bases and J 0 bases, leaving 15 bases between the germline ends. CDR3 sequence (DNA): TGTGCCAGCAGGTTAGTCGGACAGAGCTCTGGAAACACCATATATTTT. Amino acids: CASRLVGQSSGNTIYF.

The chain uses TRBV10-3 and TRBJ1-1, with D unclear. Trimming shortened V by 7 bases and J by 0 bases, and 9 bases separated the two germline ends. Germline CDR1 ENHRY, CDR2 SYGVKD. The length of the CDR3 is 13 residues. CDR3 region: CAINLGLNTEAFF. The CDR3 nucleotides read TGTGCCATCAATCTGGGCCTGAACACTGAAGCTTTCTTT.

The CDR3 nucleotides read TGTGCCAGCAGCTCAGAGACAGGGCCCTCTTCCTACGAGCAGTACTTC. Protein: CASSSETGPSSYEQYF. This rearrangement joins TRBV5-4 to TRBJ2-7; the match to TRBD1 covers 7 bases. CDR1 and CDR2 from the germline V gene are SGHNT and YYREEE (reference sequence). Trimming cost V 3 bases and J 1 base; bases outside gene matches: 10. The CDR3 length is 16 residues.

The chain carries TRBV6-5 and TRBJ2-3; TRBD2 matches 11 bases. The CDR3 sequence is 15 residues long. CDR1 is MNHEY, CDR2 SVGAGI, per germline. The junction had 4 bases not matched to a gene; V was cut back by 6 bases and J by 2 bases. CDR3 sequence (DNA): TGTGCCAGCAGCAGACTAGCGGGACACACAGATACGCAGTATTTT. Amino acid sequence: CASSRLAGHTDTQYF.

The sample holds a few counts of this clone. V usage is TRBV5-3 and J usage is TRBJ2-1; 11 bases are a match to TRBD2. TRBV5-3 is designated an ORF whose function remains uncertain. The V segment lost 3 bases and the J segment 9 bases; nucleotides outside the gene matches: 8. The CDR3 covers 15 residues. CDR3 DNA sequence: TGTGCCAGAAGCTGTAGCGGGAGGGCCCGCAGTGAGCAGTTCTTC. Encoded protein: CARSCSGRARSEQFF.

The chain joins TRBV19 to TRBJ2-3; 7 positions agree with TRBD1. The CDR3 is made up of 15 amino acids. Germline assignment: CDR1 LNHDA and CDR2 SQIVND (reference sequence). With V trimmed by 5 bases and J by 5 bases, 10 bases remained unmatched. Written as DNA, the CDR3 is TGTGCCAGTAGTCCGAACAGGGGTGTGATAGATACGCAGTATTTT. It specifies CASSPNRGVIDTQYF. Filled out from reference TRBV19 and TRBJ2-3, the complete variable domain reads DGGITQSPKYLFRKEGQNVTLSCEQNLNHDAMYWYRQDPGQGLRLIYYSQIVNDFQKGDIAEGYSVSREKKESFPLTVTSAQKNPTAFYLCASSPNRGVIDTQYFGPGTRLTVL.

The genes are TRBV21-1 and TRBJ1-4; the D call in the table, TRBD1, was not verified against the DNA. TRBV21-1 represents a pseudogene. The CDR3 consists of 17 residues. CDR3 sequence: CASSPHTMDMVNEKLFF. The CDR3 DNA follows: TGTGCCAGCAGCCCCCACACAATGGACATGGTTAATGAAAAACTGTTTTTT.

V is TRBV5-5 and J is TRBJ2-2; 11 bases map to TRBD1. Germline-derived CDR1 and CDR2 are SGHKS and YYEKEE (reference sequence). J lost 0 bases, V lost 4 bases, and 5 bases had no gene match. This CDR3 has 17 residues. The CDR3 region has the DNA TGTGCCAGCAGCCCTCCGGGACAGGGGGCGAACACCGGGGAGCTGTTTTTT. It encodes CASSPPGQGANTGELFF.